Reported below is one T cell receptor (beta chain). Germline V gene sequence: CDR1 SNHLY, CDR2 FYNNEI. CDR3 length equals 14 residues. The junction had 5 bases not matched to a gene; V was cut back by 4 bases and J by 5 bases. This entry belongs to a study of CD8+ T cells in alopecia areata. Following RNA extraction, reverse transcription yielded cDNA that acted as the sequencing template. TCRdb's copy holds only in-frame clones and misses some; the assay was immunoSEQ multiplex PCR. There are some 19,000 clones in the sample; 50% to 60% occur only once, and roughly 8% lies in the top ten. This sample's treatment: oral pan-JAK inhibitor, 5-10 mg twice daily. Specimens obtained from alopecia areata patients comprised lesional scalp punch biopsies and peripheral blood.

The source was skin, collected at week 4, from a patient treated with tofacitinib. The receptor was isolated from a human donor with alopecia areata. V is TRBV2 and J is TRBJ1-1; 9 positions agree with TRBD1. The CDR3: CASSVRTGVTEAFF. CDR3 sequence (DNA): TGTGCCAGCAGTGTGCGGACAGGGGTGACTGAAGCTTTCTTT.